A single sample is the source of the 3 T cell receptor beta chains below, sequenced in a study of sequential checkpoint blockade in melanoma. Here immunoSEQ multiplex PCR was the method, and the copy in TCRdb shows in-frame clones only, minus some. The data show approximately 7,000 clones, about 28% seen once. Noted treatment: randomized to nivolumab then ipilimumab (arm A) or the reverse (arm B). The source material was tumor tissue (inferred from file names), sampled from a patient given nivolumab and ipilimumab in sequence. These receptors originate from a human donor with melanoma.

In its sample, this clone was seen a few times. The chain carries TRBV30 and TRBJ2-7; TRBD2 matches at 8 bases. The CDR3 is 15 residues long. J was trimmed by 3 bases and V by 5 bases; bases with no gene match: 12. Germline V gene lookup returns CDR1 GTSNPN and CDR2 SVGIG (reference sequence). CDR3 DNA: TGTGCCTGGGACACTAGCGGACTATGGTTCTACGAGCAGTACTTC. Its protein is CAWDTSGLWFYEQYF.

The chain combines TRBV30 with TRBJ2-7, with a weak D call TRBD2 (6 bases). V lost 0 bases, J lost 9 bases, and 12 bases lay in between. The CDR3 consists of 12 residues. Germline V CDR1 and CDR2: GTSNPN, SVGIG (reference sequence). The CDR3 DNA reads TGTGCCTGGAGTGTAGGGCGGGAACGGCAGTACTTC. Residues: CAWSVGRERQYF.

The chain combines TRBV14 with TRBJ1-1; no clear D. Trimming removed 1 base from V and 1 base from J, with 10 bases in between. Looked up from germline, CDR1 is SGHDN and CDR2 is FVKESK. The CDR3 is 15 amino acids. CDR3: CASSQGYAGNTEAFF. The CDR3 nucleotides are TGTGCCAGCAGCCAAGGATACGCAGGGAACACTGAAGCTTTCTTT.